Listed below are T cell receptor beta chains from one sample, sequenced in a study of T-cell reconstitution after alpha-beta-depleted transplantation in children. MiXCR was run by TCRdb on the PCR reads, yielding one entry per CDR3 protein. The sample contains roughly 160,000 distinct CDR3 sequences, roughly 10% of which appear only once. The sample here was PBMCs, taken before TCRalphabeta/CD19-depleted stem cell transplant. Receptors originate from a boy aged 2 to 10 with acute myeloid leukemia, due to receive a stem cell transplant. The CDR3 runs from the conserved cysteine through the conserved F or W. A D gene is named only where the DNA matches it firmly. Clone size is shown for a subset of rows, as once, few, many or a class of expanded clone.

d_call j_call v_call clone_size cdr3_nt cdr3_aa
. TRBJ2-3 TRBV30 few TGTGCCTGGAGCGCCCAGGGTACGCAGTATTTT CAWSAQGTQYF
. TRBJ1-1 TRBV11-2 many TGTGCCAGCAGCTTAGAAGAACTTGGGGCTTTCTTT CASSLEELGAFF
. TRBJ2-7 TRBV20-1 . TGCAGTGCCCCGCAGGACATTTCCTACGTGCAGTACTTC CSAPQDISYVQYF
. TRBJ2-5 TRBV13 . TGTGCCAGCAGCTTAGGGGACAGTTCTCCGGGGACCCAGTACTTC CASSLGDSSPGTQYF
. TRBJ1-2 TRBV14 many TGTGCCAGCAGGCCCATCGGGGTTGCTTCCTATGGCTACACCTTC CASRPIGVASYGYTF
TRBD2 TRBJ2-5 TRBV29-1 many TGCAGCGTCGCTAAACTAGGGGGGACTAGCGGGAGAAGAGAGACCCAGTACTTC CSVAKLGGTSGRRETQYF
TRBD2 TRBJ2-3 TRBV25-1 . TGTGCCAGCAGTGACCTTTTCCGGGAGGGCCAAACTGGCCCAGATACGCAGTATTTT CASSDLFREGQTGPDTQYF
TRBD1 TRBJ1-1 TRBV20-1 many TGCAGTGCTAGATGGGACAGTCCGGGGATGAACACTGAAGCTTTCTTT CSARWDSPGMNTEAFF
TRBD2 TRBJ2-3 TRBV29-1 many TGCAGCGTTGAAAGTACTAGCGGTACAGATACGCAGTATTTT CSVESTSGTDTQYF
. TRBJ2-3 TRBV12-3/TRBV12-4 . TGTGCCAGCAGTTACCCCTACACAGATACGCAGTATTTT CASSYPYTDTQYF
. TRBJ1-5 TRBV20-1 many TGCAGTGCGGTTAACAGGAGAACCCAGCATTTT CSAVNRRTQHF
. TRBJ2-7 TRBV15 . TGTGCCACCAGCAGAGATGCAGGGACCGGGAACGAGCAGTACTTC CATSRDAGTGNEQYF